The clone carrying this T cell receptor beta chain was seen more than once but under ten times. This sample was included in a study of blood T cell repertoires in COVID-19. Study-level background: Samples representing acute and convalescent COVID-19 were sourced from the United States, Italy and Spain. The cDNA or gDNA used as material had been derived from T cells, B-cell-depleted T cells, or PBMCs.

Deletions cut 8 bases from V and 2 bases from J, with 15 bases between. The CDR3 loop spans 15 amino acids. CDR1 is SNHLY, CDR2 FYNNEI, per germline. Authors' data handling: Nucleated cell counts were estimated from reference gene primer amplification. Sequencing was performed with immunoSEQ multiplex PCR; in TCRdb, only in-frame clones are kept and a portion is missing. The V and J calls and clone size are taken from that table; D and trimming were inferred from the DNA. The data hold hundreds of thousands of clones, with roughly 87% observed a single time. The source of this sequence is a man between 18 and 29 years old with active or convalescent COVID-19. The V call is TRBV2, the J call TRBJ1-4; weak D call: TRBD1 (6 bases). Sequenced input: peripheral blood. The CDR3 sequence: CASSPGGVTNEKLFF. In DNA form, the CDR3 reads TGTGCCAGCTCCCCGGGGGGCGTGACTAATGAAAAACTGTTTTTT.